The present TCR beta chain was sequenced within a study of vaccination effects on CD4 cells after COVID-19. Study as a whole: Samples were taken post-vaccine, and their median timing was 72 days after the second dose.

This CDR3 has 11 residues. Germline V lookup: CDR1 GTSNPN, CDR2 SVGIG (reference sequence). V gave up 2 bases and J gave up 4 bases, with 5 bases separating them. Viral peptide pools were used in the ViraFEST assay to expand antigen-specific CD4+ T cells, and sequencing came afterward. The culture ran for approximately 10 days before CD4+ T cells were isolated. Either the mRNA-1273 or the BNT162b2 vaccine was given to participants as two doses. Having tested negative for nucleocapsid antibodies, the vaccine recipients showed no prior SARS-CoV-2 infection. Remarks on this clone: The antigen is not known.

Some clones are missing from TCRdb's copy, which holds only in-frame ones; the method was immunoSEQ multiplex PCR. The repertoire consists of more than 11,000 clones, with roughly 72% occurring once and the leading ten covering roughly 9.9%. Study-wide results and limits: Late after vaccination, infection- and vaccine-induced clones showed marked clonal contraction. Nearly all vaccine-induced clones in healthy recipients recognized only SARS-CoV-2.

The sequences come from CD4+ T cells from PBMCs cultured with SARS-CoV-2 spike peptides, collected after COVID-19 vaccination. The receptor was isolated from a human donor who received a COVID-19 vaccine. V and J are TRBV30 and TRBJ1-1; the D is unclear. CDR3: CAWSRVTEAFF. The DNA for the CDR3 is TGTGCCTGGAGTCGGGTCACTGAAGCTTTCTTT.